The 20 T cell receptor beta chains listed next were all sequenced from one sample in a study of T-cell memory formation after mild COVID-19. TCRdb re-called the 5' RACE reads through MiXCR, storing one row per CDR3 protein. This table holds roughly 400,000 distinct CDR3 sequences, more than 15% found once. The material sequenced was PBMCs or a T cell subset sorted from them (not recorded which). These receptors came from a man between 18 and 29 years old who had mild COVID-19 (a few samples of this study predate the infection). Cell type and time point are not known.

This clonotype has more than one count but fewer than ten. The chain carries TRBV20-1 and TRBJ2-7; TRBD1 matches at 8 bases. The CDR3 is 15 residues long. V lost 2 bases and J lost 4; bases outside the gene matches: 10. From germline, CDR1 is DFQATT and CDR2 SNEGSKA (reference sequence). Here the CDR3 reads CSARLDRAEKYEQYF. The CDR3 DNA sequence: TGCAGTGCTAGATTGGACAGGGCGGAGAAGTACGAGCAGTACTTC.

The gene calls are TRBV4-1 and TRBJ2-2, with D perhaps matching TRBD2 (7 bases). The CDR3 contains 15 residues. V dropped 0 bases and J dropped 7 bases, with 12 bases sitting between them. Germline lookup yields CDR1 MGHRA and CDR2 YSYEKL. DNA of the CDR3: TGCGCCAGCAGCCAAGACAGGGGAGGGATCGGGGAGCTGTTTTTT. Protein: CASSQDRGGIGELFF.

The chain links TRBV4-3 to TRBJ2-5; D may be TRBD1 (6 bases). Between the trimmed V and J ends, which lost 4 bases and 0 bases, there was a span of 12 bases. Germline CDR1 and CDR2: LGHNA and YSLEER. The CDR3 is made up of 15 amino acids. The CDR3 DNA sequence: TGCGCCAGCAGCCGGACCGGGACATACCAAGAGACCCAGTACTTC. Its protein is CASSRTGTYQETQYF.

There are a few counts of this clonotype. The chain carries TRBV29-1 and TRBJ2-7, with D possibly matching TRBD1 (6 bases). This CDR3 is built from 11 residues. With 7 bases removed from V and 2 bases from J, the gap between germline ends came to 9 bases. The germline gives CDR1 SQVTM, CDR2 ANQGSEA. CDR3 sequence: CSGGQTYEQYF. The DNA of the CDR3 is TGCAGCGGCGGACAGACCTACGAGCAGTACTTC.

In this sample, this clonotype turned up a few times. This chain links TRBV29-1 with TRBJ2-2, with D maybe TRBD1 (7 bases). V was clipped by 3 bases and J by 4 bases, with 18 bases between them. The germline V gene has CDR1 SQVTM and CDR2 ANQGSEA. This CDR3 comprises 16 residues. CDR3 sequence: CSVDVYGGGTTGELFF. The DNA of the CDR3 is TGCAGCGTTGACGTGTATGGAGGGGGCACCACCGGGGAGCTGTTTTTT.

The chain carries TRBV7-2 and TRBJ1-1; D gene unclear. This CDR3 comprises 13 residues. CDR1 SGHTA and CDR2 FQGNSA come from the germline V gene. Trimming removed 1 base from V and 11 bases from J, with 14 bases in between. In DNA form, the CDR3 reads TGTGCCAGCAGCTTAGAAAGTAGGCTAGGGGCTTTCTTT. Its protein product is CASSLESRLGAFF. Supplemented by reference TRBV7-2 and TRBJ1-1, the full variable domain reads GAGVSQSPSNKVTEKGKDVELRCDPISGHTALYWYRQSLGQGLEFLIYFQGNSAPDKSGLPSDRFSAERTGGSVSTLTIQRTQQEDSAVYLCASSLESRLGAFFGQGTRLTVV.

The chain has TRBV5-5 and TRBJ2-5; 14 positions agree with TRBD2. The V gene's germline CDR1 is SGHKS and CDR2 YYEKEE (reference sequence). The CDR3 is made up of 15 amino acids. J gave up 3 bases and V 4 bases, and 2 bases lay outside the gene matches. Here the CDR3 DNA reads TGTGCCAGCAGCATGGGACTAGCGGGGGAAGAGACCCAGTACTTC. Encoded protein: CASSMGLAGEETQYF.

CDR3 sequence (DNA): TGCGCCAGCAGCCAAGAATCTAGACCGGGGACTGGGGCCAACGTCCTGACTTTC. It specifies CASSQESRPGTGANVLTF. The genes are TRBV4-3 and TRBJ2-6, with D possibly being TRBD2 (5 bases). Germline loops: CDR1 LGHNA, CDR2 YSLEER. This CDR3 has 18 residues. V dropped 0 bases and J dropped 2 bases, with 14 bases sitting between them.

This clonotype was seen only a few times. V and J are TRBV9 and TRBJ2-1; TRBD2 matches at 10 bases. CDR3 length equals 15 residues. The V and J ends lost 4 bases and 7 bases, in that order; junction bases with no gene match: 8. Germline V gene data show CDR1 as SGDLS and CDR2 as YYNGEE. This chain's CDR3 is CASSPRLAGSNEQFF. The CDR3 DNA follows: TGTGCCAGCAGCCCGCGACTAGCGGGTTCTAATGAGCAGTTCTTC.

In this sample, this clonotype turned up many times. The chain is built from TRBV4-3 and TRBJ2-4, with 10 bases lining up with TRBD1. The CDR3 has 20 residues. After removal of 3 bases from V and 0 bases from J, the junction contained 14 bases not matched to a gene. Germline CDR1 reads LGHNA; CDR2 reads YSLEER. As DNA, the CDR3 is TGCGCCAGCAGCCAGGAGACAGGGGGCGGAGTGGCTCTAGCCAAAAACATTCAGTACTTC. Amino acid sequence: CASSQETGGGVALAKNIQYF.

Here the CDR3 DNA reads TGCGCCAGCAGCTTGGAGGGAGTCAGGGATACGCAGTATTTT. It translates to CASSLEGVRDTQYF. The chain couples TRBV5-1 to TRBJ2-3; D is possibly TRBD2 (5 bases). The V end lost 0 bases, the J end lost 6 bases, and 11 bases lay between the germline ends. From germline, CDR1 is SGHRS and CDR2 YFSETQ. This CDR3 contains 14 residues.

This clonotype was recorded a few times. The chain links TRBV7-2 to TRBJ2-1; D may match TRBD1 or TRBD2 (5 bases each). The CDR3 spans 13 residues. Looked up from germline, CDR1 is SGHTA and CDR2 is FQGNSA. V was pared by 5 bases and J by 10 bases, with 15 bases between. CDR3 loop: CASSITGAMEQFF. In DNA form, the CDR3 reads TGTGCCAGCAGCATAACCGGGGCCATGGAGCAGTTCTTC.

The V gene is TRBV6-5, the J gene TRBJ1-2; TRBD1 might be the D (6 bases). V lost 5 bases and J 8 bases, leaving 12 bases between the germline ends. CDR3 length: 12 amino acids. Germline V lookup: CDR1 MNHEY, CDR2 SVGAGI. The CDR3 DNA reads TGTGCCAGCAGTCCGATCGGGGGCGGCTACACCTTC. This encodes CASSPIGGGYTF.

There are a few counts of this clonotype. The chain combines TRBV6-2 or TRBV6-3 with TRBJ2-1; a weak D match, TRBD1 (6 bases). This CDR3 region has 16 residues. CDR1 and CDR2 from the germline V gene are MNHEY and SVGEGT. V was pared by 5 bases and J by 4 bases, with 18 bases between. The CDR3 protein is CASSRGQRQTYNEQFF. The CDR3 DNA sequence: TGTGCCAGCAGTCGCGGACAGCGCCAAACTTACAATGAGCAGTTCTTC.

V usage is TRBV5-6 and J usage is TRBJ2-7, with 7 bases fitting TRBD1. Germline CDR1 is SGHDT and CDR2 is YYEEEE. J lost 2 bases, V lost 6 bases, and 11 bases had no gene match. CDR3 length: 15 residues. DNA of the CDR3: TGTGCCAGCACCTCAATTGGGACAGAAACCTACGAGCAGTACGTC. Translating it yields CASTSIGTETYEQYV.

This clonotype was detected only a few times. The chain recombines TRBV6-6 with TRBJ2-3; D is possibly TRBD2 (6 bases). Trimming left V 2 bases short and J 2 bases short, with 14 bases between. Per the germline V gene, CDR1 is MNHNY and CDR2 is SVGAGI (reference sequence). The CDR3 is 16 residues long. The CDR3 region is CASSYGEDPHTDTQYF. CDR3 DNA: TGTGCCAGCAGTTACGGGGAGGATCCCCACACAGATACGCAGTATTTT.

V gene TRBV24-1 combines with J gene TRBJ2-2; D is possibly TRBD2 (5 bases). The germline V gene encodes CDR1 KGHDR and CDR2 SFDVKD. V lost 4 bases, J lost 3 bases, and 8 bases lay in between. CDR3 length: 14 residues. The CDR3 DNA sequence: TGTGCCACCAGTGAGAGCGGCTACACCGGGGAGCTGTTTTTT. As protein: CATSESGYTGELFF.

This chain links TRBV20-1 with TRBJ1-5; D uncertain. Per the germline V gene, CDR1 is DFQATT and CDR2 is SNEGSKA (reference sequence). The length of the CDR3 is 15 residues. Trimming removed 0 bases at V and 2 bases at J, with 11 bases between. The CDR3 region has the DNA TGCAGTGCTAGAGATAGCACGGCCGGCAATCAGCCCCAGCATTTT. Protein sequence: CSARDSTAGNQPQHF.

The chain links TRBV20-1 to TRBJ2-7; 9 nucleotides match TRBD2. This CDR3 is built from 14 residues. Germline CDR1 reads DFQATT; CDR2 reads SNEGSKA (reference sequence). V gave up 6 bases and J gave up 1 base; unmatched junction bases: 7. The DNA of the CDR3 is TGCAGTGCCCCGGGTCTAGCGGGGTCCTACGAGCAGTACTTC. Residues: CSAPGLAGSYEQYF.

The CDR3 DNA reads TGTGCCAGCAGCCTCGCGAACCGGGATACGCAGTATTTT. As protein: CASSLANRDTQYF. The V and J genes are TRBV6-5 and TRBJ2-3; D is uncertain. The germline V gene has CDR1 MNHEY and CDR2 SVGAGI. The CDR3 contains 13 residues. V was pared by 6 bases and J by 6 bases, with 13 bases between.